Listed below are T cell receptor beta chains from one sample, sequenced in a study of OX40 agonist ivuxolimab in advanced cancers. Generated by immunoSEQ multiplex PCR, the TCRdb table keeps only in-frame clones and is missing some. This table holds about 100,000 clones, over 75% found once. The sequences come from CD4+ or CD8+ T cells sorted from blood, collected in a trial of the OX40 agonist ivuxolimab. Source of these receptors: an adult with an advanced solid tumor such as melanoma, head and neck, liver or kidney cancer. Both conserved end residues are part of each CDR3. Fields, in order: clone size, D gene, J gene, V gene, CDR3 DNA, CDR3 protein. A D gene is named only where the DNA matches it firmly. Expanded clones are given a class, and other clones once, few, many or no size at all.

-,TRBD2,TRBJ2-1,TRBV10-3,TGTGCCATCAGACAGACTAGCGGGGACAATGAGCAGTTCTTC,CAIRQTSGDNEQFF
-,TRBD2,TRBJ2-5,TRBV28,TGTGCCAGTGGCGGGAGGGCTGGAGAGACCCAGTACTTC,CASGGRAGETQYF
-,TRBD1,TRBJ1-1,TRBV4-2,TGTGCCAGCAGCCAAGCGGGACAGGGGGCTGTTGAAGCTTTCTTT,CASSQAGQGAVEAFF
-,-,TRBJ1-1,TRBV25-1,TGTGCCAGCAGTGCCCTGACGGGAGTGGGGACTGAAGCTTTCTTT,CASSALTGVGTEAFF
-,-,TRBJ1-1,TRBV28,TGTGCCAGCAGTTTGCCAGAGAACACTGAAGCTTTCTTT,CASSLPENTEAFF
-,-,TRBJ2-1,TRBV9,TGTGCCAGCAGCGTAGTTCGCGGTGAGCAGTTCTTC,CASSVVRGEQFF
-,-,TRBJ2-7,TRBV19,TGTGCCAGTAGTCGAGGTGAATACGAGCAGTACTTC,CASSRGEYEQYF
-,TRBD2,TRBJ2-7,TRBV6-6,TGTGCCAGCAGGGATACCGCGACTAGCGGGAGGAGGGAGCAGTACTTC,CASRDTATSGRREQYF
-,-,TRBJ2-2,TRBV27,TGTGCCACTCAGAGGTACGGGGGGCGGGTGAACACCGGGGAGCTGTTTTTT,CATQRYGGRVNTGELFF
-,TRBD2,TRBJ2-7,TRBV9,TGTGCCAGCAGCGGAACTAGCGGGAGCTCCGAGCAGTACTTC,CASSGTSGSSEQYF
-,-,TRBJ1-4,TRBV5-1,TGCGCCAGCAGCCCACAGGGTGCAACTAATGAAAAACTGTTTTTT,CASSPQGATNEKLFF
-,-,TRBJ1-2,TRBV7-9,TGTGCCAGCAGCCCTTGGGACAACTATGGCTACACCTTC,CASSPWDNYGYTF
-,TRBD2,TRBJ2-5,TRBV7-3,TGTGCCAGCAGCCCCCTTGCGGGAGGGCCGCAAGAGACCCAGTACTTC,CASSPLAGGPQETQYF
-,TRBD1,TRBJ1-1,TRBV30,TGTGCCTGGAGGACAGGGGGACCCTCCTTGGCCACTGAAGCTTTCTTT,CAWRTGGPSLATEAFF
-,-,TRBJ2-7,TRBV7-3,TGTGCCAGCAGCGTCCCACTAGCCTCCTACGGACGCGAGCAGTACTTC,CASSVPLASYGREQYF
-,TRBD2,TRBJ2-7,TRBV25-1,TGTGCCAGCAGTGGTCTAGCGGGAGAATCCTACGAGCAGTACTTC,CASSGLAGESYEQYF
-,TRBD1,TRBJ1-1,TRBV5-8,TGTGCCAGCAGCTCCTGGGGGCAGGGGGGGCGAACTGAAGCTTTCTTT,CASSSWGQGGRTEAFF
few,-,TRBJ2-7,TRBV5-1,TGCGCCAGCAGTCGCGGCTACTCCTACGAGCAGTACTTC,CASSRGYSYEQYF
few,-,TRBJ2-1,TRBV28,TGTGCCAGCAGTTTTAATGGTTTTGGGCTGGGGACCTACAATGAGCAGTTCTTC,CASSFNGFGLGTYNEQFF
-,TRBD1,TRBJ1-1,TRBV7-2,TGTGCCAGCAGCCCTAGTTGGACAGGGGGCTCAATGAACACTGAAGCTTTCTTT,CASSPSWTGGSMNTEAFF
once,TRBD2,TRBJ2-7,TRBV7-2,TGTGCCAGCAGCCCCCGACCGACTAGCGGGAGAAGGTCCTACGAGCAGTACTTC,CASSPRPTSGRRSYEQYF
-,-,TRBJ2-3,TRBV7-2,TGTGCCAGCAGGTCAGGACCGAGCGAGATAGATACGCAGTATTTT,CASRSGPSEIDTQYF
few,TRBD2,TRBJ2-3,TRBV29-1,TGCAGCGCGACTAGCGGGAGGGTAGGGGATACGCAGTATTTT,CSATSGRVGDTQYF
-,TRBD2,TRBJ2-5,TRBV19,TGTGCCAGTAGTCGGACTAGCGGGAGTGAGACCCAGTACTTC,CASSRTSGSETQYF
-,TRBD1,TRBJ2-4,TRBV18,TGTGCCAGCTCACCAGCCGGGACAGGGGTGGGAAACATTCAGTACTTC,CASSPAGTGVGNIQYF
-,-,TRBJ1-6,TRBV21-1,TGTGCCAGCAGCCCACTTCCTAATTCACCCCTCCACTTT,CASSPLPNSPLHF
-,-,TRBJ2-7,TRBV19,TGTGCCAGTAGTAGACGGGACACCTACGAGCAGTACTTC,CASSRRDTYEQYF
-,-,TRBJ2-7,TRBV5-1,TGCGCCAGCAGCACTACAGGGCTGGAAAGGGAGCAGTACTTC,CASSTTGLEREQYF
-,-,TRBJ2-5,TRBV4-2,TGTGCCAGCAGCCTCCGGGACGAGCCCCAAGAGACCCAGTACTTC,CASSLRDEPQETQYF
few,TRBD2,TRBJ2-7,TRBV7-2,TGTGCCAGCAGTCCCCGTCGGAGCGGGAGCCACGAGCAGTACTTC,CASSPRRSGSHEQYF
-,TRBD1,TRBJ2-5,TRBV7-9,TGTGCCAGCAGCCAAGGACAGGGGAAAGAGACCCAGTACTTC,CASSQGQGKETQYF
-,-,TRBJ2-1,TRBV6-1,TGTGCCAGCAGTGGGCAGCTACTCTACAATGAGCAGTTCTTC,CASSGQLLYNEQFF
-,-,TRBJ1-1,TRBV6-5,TGTGCCAGCAGTTACTCGAGAGGGTATGAAGCTTTCTTT,CASSYSRGYEAFF
-,-,TRBJ2-1,TRBV19,TGTGCCAGTAGTATGTTTGTCAGACACAATGAGCAGTTCTTC,CASSMFVRHNEQFF
-,-,TRBJ1-1,TRBV28,TGTGCCAGCAGCTCCCTCGACAGGAACACTGAAGCTTTCTTT,CASSSLDRNTEAFF
-,TRBD2,TRBJ2-1,TRBV27,TGTGCCAGCAGGACCGGGACTAGTCCAACTGAGCAGTTCTTC,CASRTGTSPTEQFF
-,TRBD2,TRBJ2-3,TRBV4-1,TGCGCCAGCAGCCAAGATTCTAGCGGGAGCCCAGATACGCAGTATTTT,CASSQDSSGSPDTQYF
once,-,TRBJ2-3,TRBV5-1,TGCGCCAGCAGCTTGAGGACCAGGGGAATAGATACGCAGTATTTT,CASSLRTRGIDTQYF
once,-,TRBJ2-7,TRBV6-1,TGTGCCAGCAGTGACCCTAACTCCTACGAGCAGTACTTC,CASSDPNSYEQYF
-,TRBD1,TRBJ1-2,TRBV28,TGTGCCAGCAGTCCGGGGGACAGAGTAAATGGCTACACCTTC,CASSPGDRVNGYTF
-,-,TRBJ2-5,TRBV9,TGTGCCAGCAGCGCCACAGGGTATGAGACCCAGTACTTC,CASSATGYETQYF